The rows below give T cell receptor beta chains drawn from one sample of a study of radiotherapy plus CTLA-4 blockade in lung cancer. Clones were read by immunoSEQ multiplex PCR, and TCRdb kept only the in-frame ones, dropping some. This sample has about 38,000 clones, with about 73% found just once. Sequencing was performed on peripheral blood, taken from a patient treated with radiotherapy plus ipilimumab. Every receptor here comes from a human donor with non-small cell lung cancer who had stable disease on radiotherapy plus ipilimumab. Each CDR3 is given with its conserved first and last residue. The order of the fields is D gene, V gene, J gene, clone size, CDR3 protein, CDR3 DNA. The D gene is left open where the match is weak. The size field is filled for only some rows; it gives once, few, many or a size class.

D: -; V: TRBV27; J: TRBJ1-3; size: -; CDR3: CASREGPSGNTIYF; DNA: TGTGCCAGCAGAGAGGGCCCCTCTGGAAACACCATATATTTT
D: -; V: TRBV18; J: TRBJ1-1; size: once; CDR3: CASSPTGSNTEAFF; DNA: TGTGCCAGCTCACCTACAGGATCGAACACTGAAGCTTTCTTT
D: -; V: TRBV25-1; J: TRBJ1-4; size: -; CDR3: CASSDPQGATNEKLFF; DNA: TGTGCCAGCAGTGATCCGCAGGGCGCAACTAATGAAAAACTGTTTTTT
D: -; V: TRBV29-1; J: TRBJ1-5; size: -; CDR3: CSVGTGGQPQHF; DNA: TGCAGCGTTGGTACGGGCGGTCAGCCCCAGCATTTT
D: -; V: TRBV5-6; J: TRBJ1-1; size: few; CDR3: CASNPTGTEAFF; DNA: TGTGCCAGCAACCCTACGGGGACTGAAGCTTTCTTT
D: TRBD1; V: TRBV14; J: TRBJ1-6; size: few; CDR3: CASSYFTGTGNSPLHF; DNA: TGTGCCAGCAGCTATTTCACCGGGACAGGGAATTCACCCCTCCACTTT
D: -; V: TRBV19; J: TRBJ2-2; size: -; CDR3: CASSSTGRTGSTGELFF; DNA: TGTGCCAGTAGTTCAACGGGTCGAACCGGCAGCACCGGGGAGCTGTTTTTT
D: -; V: TRBV5-4; J: TRBJ1-6; size: -; CDR3: CASSFRDFNSPLHF; DNA: TGTGCCAGCAGCTTCCGGGACTTTAATTCACCCCTCCACTTT
D: -; V: TRBV2; J: TRBJ1-2; size: -; CDR3: CASSPQVNYGYTF; DNA: TGTGCCAGCAGTCCCCAGGTTAACTATGGCTACACCTTC
D: -; V: TRBV27; J: TRBJ2-5; size: once; CDR3: CASSLYQETQYF; DNA: TGTGCCAGCAGTTTATACCAAGAGACCCAGTACTTC
D: -; V: TRBV6-5; J: TRBJ1-2; size: few; CDR3: CASSYDSIYGYTF; DNA: TGTGCCAGCAGTTATGACAGCATCTATGGCTACACCTTC
D: TRBD1; V: TRBV19; J: TRBJ2-2; size: -; CDR3: CACGQGGTGELFF; DNA: TGTGCCTGCGGACAGGGTGGCACCGGGGAGCTGTTTTTT
D: TRBD1; V: TRBV5-1; J: TRBJ2-3; size: -; CDR3: CASSLPGQPTDTQYF; DNA: TGCGCCAGCAGCCTCCCGGGACAGCCGACAGATACGCAGTATTTT
D: -; V: TRBV6-5; J: TRBJ1-4; size: -; CDR3: CASSYASTRVGEKLFF; DNA: TGTGCCAGCAGTTACGCGTCGACAAGGGTTGGCGAAAAACTGTTTTTT
D: -; V: TRBV7-9; J: TRBJ2-7; size: -; CDR3: CASSPGGYHSYEQYF; DNA: TGTGCCAGCAGCCCGGGTGGCTACCATTCCTACGAGCAGTACTTC
D: -; V: TRBV6-5; J: TRBJ2-1; size: medium-sized; CDR3: CASSPGQLYEQFF; DNA: TGTGCCAGCAGCCCTGGACAGCTTTATGAGCAGTTCTTC
D: -; V: TRBV5-1; J: TRBJ1-1; size: -; CDR3: CASSLTGRTEAFF; DNA: TGCGCCAGCAGCCTCACAGGGCGCACTGAAGCTTTCTTT
D: TRBD1; V: TRBV5-8; J: TRBJ1-1; size: -; CDR3: CASSSRGATNTEAFF; DNA: TGTGCCAGCAGTAGCAGGGGGGCTACGAACACTGAAGCTTTCTTT
D: -; V: TRBV5-5; J: TRBJ1-5; size: -; CDR3: CASSWGEGRNQPQHF; DNA: TGTGCCAGCAGCTGGGGCGAGGGCCGCAATCAGCCCCAGCATTTT
D: -; V: TRBV5-1; J: TRBJ1-1; size: -; CDR3: CASSLENMNTEAFF; DNA: TGCGCCAGCAGCTTGGAGAACATGAACACTGAAGCTTTCTTT
D: TRBD1; V: TRBV2; J: TRBJ1-6; size: -; CDR3: CASSASDRGYNSPLHF; DNA: TGTGCCAGCAGTGCTTCTGACAGGGGCTATAATTCACCCCTCCACTTT
D: -; V: TRBV18; J: TRBJ1-1; size: -; CDR3: CASSPGLQGEAFF; DNA: TGTGCCAGCTCACCAGGTCTGCAGGGTGAAGCTTTCTTT
D: TRBD1; V: TRBV5-4; J: TRBJ1-2; size: once; CDR3: CASSLRPWTGGFMRDGYTF; DNA: TGTGCCAGCAGCTTGAGACCCTGGACAGGGGGCTTTATGCGAGATGGCTACACCTTC
D: TRBD1; V: TRBV28; J: TRBJ1-1; size: -; CDR3: CASIQPQGVGGSEAFF; DNA: TGTGCCAGCATCCAACCACAGGGGGTTGGGGGTTCTGAAGCTTTCTTT
D: -; V: TRBV5-1; J: TRBJ2-1; size: few; CDR3: CASSPPGSSYNEQFF; DNA: TGCGCCAGCAGCCCCCCGGGGAGCTCCTACAATGAGCAGTTCTTC
D: TRBD2; V: TRBV18; J: TRBJ2-3; size: -; CDR3: CASSEAGGLNTQYF; DNA: TGTGCCAGCTCAGAAGCGGGGGGGCTAAATACGCAGTATTTT
D: -; V: TRBV6-5; J: TRBJ1-2; size: -; CDR3: CASSPQGGKGGYTF; DNA: TGTGCCAGCAGTCCGCAGGGTGGGAAGGGCGGCTACACCTTC
D: TRBD1; V: TRBV18; J: TRBJ1-1; size: -; CDR3: CASSPRISGGNTEAFF; DNA: TGTGCCAGCTCCCCACGGATTTCAGGGGGGAACACTGAAGCTTTCTTT
D: -; V: TRBV27; J: TRBJ2-7; size: few; CDR3: CASSYSGDGSYEQYF; DNA: TGTGCCAGCAGTTACTCGGGGGACGGATCCTACGAGCAGTACTTC
D: -; V: TRBV7-3; J: TRBJ2-1; size: -; CDR3: CASSPTGSYNEQFF; DNA: TGTGCCAGCAGTCCTACAGGCTCCTACAATGAGCAGTTCTTC
D: -; V: TRBV7-2; J: TRBJ2-7; size: few; CDR3: CASSLGVNYEQYF; DNA: TGTGCCAGCAGCTTAGGGGTCAACTACGAGCAGTACTTC
D: TRBD2; V: TRBV19; J: TRBJ2-7; size: -; CDR3: CASSIASGGPSYEQYF; DNA: TGTGCCAGTAGTATAGCTAGCGGGGGGCCCTCCTACGAGCAGTACTTC
D: TRBD1; V: TRBV11-2; J: TRBJ1-2; size: -; CDR3: CASSPGTVNYGYTF; DNA: TGTGCCAGCAGTCCCGGGACAGTGAACTATGGCTACACCTTC
D: -; V: TRBV20-1; J: TRBJ1-3; size: once; CDR3: CSARDRNTIYF; DNA: TGCAGTGCTAGAGATAGAAACACCATATATTTT
D: -; V: TRBV5-1; J: TRBJ1-1; size: once; CDR3: CASSPGVRVTEAFF; DNA: TGCGCCAGCAGCCCAGGGGTTCGGGTCACTGAAGCTTTCTTT
D: -; V: TRBV4-3; J: TRBJ1-2; size: -; CDR3: CASSQGDRLFYGYTF; DNA: TGCGCCAGCAGCCAAGGTGATCGGCTATTTTATGGCTACACCTTC
D: TRBD1; V: TRBV6-1; J: TRBJ2-2; size: -; CDR3: CASSATAGQGTNTGELFF; DNA: TGTGCCAGCAGTGCCACCGCAGGACAGGGAACGAACACCGGGGAGCTGTTTTTT
D: -; V: TRBV6-1; J: TRBJ2-6; size: -; CDR3: CASSEMGSSGANVLTF; DNA: TGTGCCAGCAGTGAGATGGGATCGTCGGGGGCCAACGTCCTGACTTTC
D: -; V: TRBV6-4; J: TRBJ2-3; size: -; CDR3: CASSDSIEGTDTQYF; DNA: TGTGCCAGCAGTGACTCGATAGAGGGAACAGATACGCAGTATTTT
D: -; V: TRBV14; J: TRBJ1-2; size: few; CDR3: CASSRHFLRGDTYYGYTF; DNA: TGTGCCAGCAGCCGACATTTCCTGCGGGGGGACACTTACTATGGCTACACCTTC
D: -; V: TRBV25-1; J: TRBJ1-6; size: -; CDR3: CASRPDTGSNSPLHF; DNA: TGTGCCAGCAGACCAGACACAGGGTCTAATTCACCCCTCCACTTT
D: -; V: TRBV6-1; J: TRBJ1-2; size: medium-sized; CDR3: CASSEAGSQGYGYTF; DNA: TGTGCCAGCAGTGAAGCGGGCAGCCAGGGCTATGGCTACACCTTC
D: -; V: TRBV7-8; J: TRBJ2-3; size: few; CDR3: CASSSDRFSFTDTQYF; DNA: TGTGCCAGCAGCTCAGACAGGTTTTCCTTTACAGATACGCAGTATTTT
D: -; V: TRBV7-8; J: TRBJ1-6; size: -; CDR3: CASSDRLPSPHSPLHF; DNA: TGTGCCAGCAGTGACAGGTTACCCAGCCCCCATTCACCCCTCCACTTT
D: -; V: TRBV11-3; J: TRBJ2-3; size: -; CDR3: CASSRRTDTQYF; DNA: TGTGCCAGCAGCCGACGCACAGATACGCAGTATTTT